This TCR beta chain was sequenced in a study of CD8 T cells in ankylosing spondylitis. Findings of the study overall: Among TCR beta sequences, a motif of eight highly homologous variants appeared characteristic of ankylosing spondylitis blood. Some motif variants had been reported before (in reactive arthritis synovial fluid and blood). A CD8+ phenotype characterized the disease-linked clones, which were relatively rare in peripheral blood. Disease-linked clones reportedly concentrated significantly in matched ankylosing spondylitis synovial fluid.

V shed 6 bases, J shed 9 bases, and the junction held 5 bases outside the gene matches. The length of the CDR3 is 12 residues. The germline V gene has CDR1 MNHEY and CDR2 SVGAGI. This clonotype occurred a few times. The antigen remains unidentified. Quantitative 5'-RACE was performed with molecular barcodes, and it yielded the TCR beta libraries. TCRdb used MiXCR to reprocess the 5' RACE reads, holding one entry per CDR3 protein. In the table there are 700,000 to 850,000 distinct CDR3 sequences, roughly 12% of which are singletons. The chain employs TRBV6-5 and TRBJ2-1, with 7 bases identical to TRBD1. Sequencing was carried out using blood, either unsorted or a sorted T cell fraction (not recorded which). This TCR was sampled from a male donor with ankylosing spondylitis. The CDR3 DNA reads as TGTGCCAGCAGCCGCGACAGGGTTGAGCAGTTCTTC. It yields the protein CASSRDRVEQFF.